This entry is about one TCR beta chain. This entry is derived from a study of control samples from healthy donors and cancer patients. V was clipped by 1 base and J by 4 bases; unmatched bases: 6. The germline V gene has CDR1 MGHRA and CDR2 YSYEKL. The CDR3 is 17 amino acids. Clones were sequenced by immunoSEQ multiplex PCR, and TCRdb holds only the in-frame ones, with some missing. The table shows 150,000 to 200,000 clones, with over 85% occurring only once. The chain couples TRBV4-1 to TRBJ2-2, with 10 bases fitting TRBD2. The sequence was collected from a man aged 30-40 years in good health. The material sequenced was blood. The CDR3 DNA reads as TGCGCCAGCAGCCAAGGGCCGCTAGCGGGAGTCACCGGGGAGCTGTTTTTT. It codes for CASSQGPLAGVTGELFF.